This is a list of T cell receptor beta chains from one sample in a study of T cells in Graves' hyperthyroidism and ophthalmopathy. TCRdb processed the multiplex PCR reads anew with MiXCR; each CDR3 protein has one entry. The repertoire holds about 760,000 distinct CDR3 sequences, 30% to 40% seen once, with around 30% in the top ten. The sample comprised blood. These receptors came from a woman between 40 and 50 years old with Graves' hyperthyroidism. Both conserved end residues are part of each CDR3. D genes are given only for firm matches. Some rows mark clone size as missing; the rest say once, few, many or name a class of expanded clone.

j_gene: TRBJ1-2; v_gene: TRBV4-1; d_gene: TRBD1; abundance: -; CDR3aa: CASSQEEGAGYGYTF; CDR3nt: TGCGCCAGCAGCCAAGAGGAGGGGGCAGGATATGGCTACACCTTC
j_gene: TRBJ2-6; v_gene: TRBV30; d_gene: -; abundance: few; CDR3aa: CAWTMGGANVLTF; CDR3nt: TGTGCCTGGACCATGGGAGGGGCCAACGTCCTGACTTTC
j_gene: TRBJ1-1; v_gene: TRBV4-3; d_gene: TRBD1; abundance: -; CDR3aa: CASSQGDREAFF; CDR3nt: TGCGCCAGCAGCCAGGGGGACAGGGAAGCTTTCTTT
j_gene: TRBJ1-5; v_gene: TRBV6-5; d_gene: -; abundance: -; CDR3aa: CASSYSDVGLRGPQHF; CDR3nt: TGTGCCAGCAGTTACTCGGATGTAGGGCTACGAGGGCCCCAGCATTTT
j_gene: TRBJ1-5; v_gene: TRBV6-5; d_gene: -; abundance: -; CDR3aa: CASTLEGNQPQHF; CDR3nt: TGTGCCAGCACTTTGGAGGGCAATCAGCCCCAGCATTTT
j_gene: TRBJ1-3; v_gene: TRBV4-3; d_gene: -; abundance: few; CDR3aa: CASSQDHPGFNTIYF; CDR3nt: TGCGCCAGCAGCCAAGATCACCCCGGGTTCAACACCATATATTTT
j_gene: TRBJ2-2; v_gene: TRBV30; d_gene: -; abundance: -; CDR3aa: CGVEGGTGELFF; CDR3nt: TGTGGCGTGGAAGGGGGCACCGGGGAGCTGTTTTTT
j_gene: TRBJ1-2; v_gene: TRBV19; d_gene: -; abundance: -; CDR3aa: CASSIFERDKYGHTF; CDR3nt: TGTGCCAGTAGTATTTTCGAGAGGGATAAGTATGGCCACACCTTC
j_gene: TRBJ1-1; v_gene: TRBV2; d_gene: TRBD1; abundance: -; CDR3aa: CASSVGTGAAFF; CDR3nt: TGTGCCAGCAGTGTAGGGACAGGGGCTGCTTTCTTT
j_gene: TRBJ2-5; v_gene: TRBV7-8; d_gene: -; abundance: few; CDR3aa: CASSHPGQETQYF; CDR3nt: TGTGCCAGCAGCCACCCGGGGCAAGAGACCCAGTACTTC
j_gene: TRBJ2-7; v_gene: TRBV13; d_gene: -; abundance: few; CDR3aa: CASSFKGLAPHEQYF; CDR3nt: TGTGCCAGCAGTTTCAAGGGGCTAGCCCCCCACGAGCAGTACTTC
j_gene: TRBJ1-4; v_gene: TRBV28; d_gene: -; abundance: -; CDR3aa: CASSLSTPTNEKLFF; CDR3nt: TGTGCCAGCAGTCTCTCAACTCCAACTAATGAAAAACTGTTTTTT
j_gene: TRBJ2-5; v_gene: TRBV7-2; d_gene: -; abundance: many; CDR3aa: CASSSRGRGSTETQYF; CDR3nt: TGTGCCAGCAGCTCCAGAGGTCGGGGCTCTACAGAGACCCAGTACTTC
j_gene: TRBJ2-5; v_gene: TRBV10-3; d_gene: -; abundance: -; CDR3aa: CAITATQETQYF; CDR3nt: TGTGCCATCACCGCGACTCAAGAGACCCAGTACTTC
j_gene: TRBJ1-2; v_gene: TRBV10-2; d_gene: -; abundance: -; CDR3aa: CASLGTYGYTF; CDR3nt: TGCGCCAGCTTAGGGACCTATGGCTACACCTTC
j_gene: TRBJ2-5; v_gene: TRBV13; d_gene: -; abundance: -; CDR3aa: CASSPSPGVGQETQYF; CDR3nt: TGTGCCAGCAGCCCCAGCCCGGGGGTCGGGCAAGAGACCCAGTACTTC